One and the same sample provided the 18 T cell receptor beta chains below, sequenced in a study of T cell changes during pregnancy in multiple sclerosis. Only in-frame clones appear in the TCRdb table, and some are missing; sequencing was by immunoSEQ multiplex PCR. The sample gives some 38,000 clones, over 90% of which show up once; about 0.4% is in the top ten. The sequencing here drew on CD4+ T cells from peripheral blood mononuclear cells, taken in the second trimester of pregnancy. The source of these receptors is a female donor with multiple sclerosis, enrolled in a pregnancy study.

This clone was found a few times. The J gene is TRBJ1-2, the V gene TRBV5-3, with D tentatively TRBD1 (5 bases). TRBV5-3 is reported as an ORF; its role is uncertain. Trimming removed 10 bases from V and 8 bases from J, with 9 bases in between. This CDR3 contains 9 residues. The CDR3 region is CAERGGYTF. CDR3 nucleotide sequence: TGTGCCGAGCGGGGGGGCTACACCTTC.

The DNA for the CDR3 is TGTGCCAGCAGCGCCTTTGGAGGGGGCGCTTCGACAGATACGCAGTATTTT. It translates to CASSAFGGGASTDTQYF. The chain combines TRBV9 with TRBJ2-3; maybe TRBD1 (7 bases). Germline CDR1 and CDR2: SGDLS and YYNGEE. V was cut by 3 bases and J by 3 bases, with 20 bases left in between. This CDR3 contains 17 residues.

V gene TRBV18 combines with J gene TRBJ1-1; a possible D gene is TRBD1 (6 bases). Trimming shortened V by 3 bases and J by 5 bases, and 16 bases separated the two germline ends. This CDR3 has 15 amino acids. Germline CDR1 reads KGHSH; CDR2 reads LQKENI. Here the CDR3 DNA reads TGTGCCAGCTCACCTCGGGCGGCAGGGGTAACTGAAGCTTTCTTT. Translated, it gives CASSPRAAGVTEAFF.

The chain links TRBV9 to TRBJ2-3, with D hard to call. CDR1 and CDR2 (germline): SGDLS, YYNGEE. With 0 bases removed from V and 0 bases from J, the gap between germline ends came to 11 bases. The CDR3 is 16 residues long. The CDR3 coding sequence is TGTGCCAGCAGCGTAGGGGCAGATTTTAGCACAGATACGCAGTATTTT. Translated: CASSVGADFSTDTQYF. Full variable domain (rest looked up from reference TRBV9 and TRBJ2-3): DSGVTQTPKHLITATGQRVTLRCSPRSGDLSVYWYQQSLDQGLQFLIQYYNGEERAKGNILERFSAQQFPDLHSELNLSSLELGDSALYFCASSVGADFSTDTQYFGPGTRLTVL.

This rearrangement joins TRBV28 to TRBJ2-7; 11 bases map to TRBD1. CDR1 is MDHEN and CDR2 is SYDVKM in the germline V gene. V was clipped by 8 bases and J by 9 bases; unmatched bases: 6. This CDR3 has 12 residues. The CDR3 sequence: CASWTGGRGQYF. The CDR3 DNA is TGTGCCAGCTGGACAGGGGGCCGTGGGCAGTACTTC.

This clone has a single count. The chain couples TRBV6-5 to TRBJ2-7; 9 nucleotides agree with TRBD1. J gave up 5 bases and V 4 bases, and 3 bases lay outside the gene matches. The CDR3 is 13 amino acids. CDR1 and CDR2 (germline): MNHEY, SVGAGI. The CDR3 region is CASSWGQGDEQYF. DNA of the CDR3: TGTGCCAGCAGTTGGGGACAGGGCGACGAGCAGTACTTC.

The V and J genes are TRBV21-1 and TRBJ2-7; the tabulated D call, TRBD2, remains unverified against the DNA. TRBV21-1 is a pseudogene segment. This CDR3 is built from 15 residues. CDR3 in DNA: TGTGCCACCCTTAAGCCGGCTAGCGGGAGTGGCGAGCAGTACTTC. Translation: CATLKPASGSGEQYF.

V is TRBV7-8 and J is TRBJ1-2; TRBD1 agrees at 7 bases. The trim removed 4 bases at V and 8 bases at J, leaving 4 bases unmatched. CDR3 length equals 12 residues. Germline CDR1 is SGHVS and CDR2 is FQNEAQ. The CDR3 DNA reads as TGTGCCAGCAGCTCGTGGGACAGCGGCTACACCTTC. It translates to CASSSWDSGYTF.

The CDR3 sequence: CASQRPDNTEAFF. The CDR3 DNA reads as TGTGCCAGCCAGCGACCCGATAACACTGAAGCTTTCTTT. V and J are TRBV27 and TRBJ1-1; D not resolved. Trimming pared 8 bases from V and 2 bases from J, leaving 12 bases between. Germline V lookup: CDR1 MNHEY, CDR2 SMNVEV (reference sequence). This CDR3 has 13 residues.

The count of this clone is one. The rearrangement links TRBV28 to TRBJ2-1; D may be TRBD2 (6 bases). CDR3 length: 13 residues. V lost 4 bases and J lost 4, with 8 bases in between. Germline V lookup: CDR1 MDHEN, CDR2 SYDVKM. DNA for the CDR3: TGTGCCAGCAGTTGGAGGGTTTACAATGAGCAGTTCTTC. Its translation is CASSWRVYNEQFF.

The chain has TRBV5-4 and TRBJ1-1; 10 bases match TRBD1. The CDR3 loop spans 16 amino acids. Germline V gene data show CDR1 as SGHNT and CDR2 as YYREEE (reference sequence). The trim removed 3 bases at V and 5 bases at J, leaving 10 bases unmatched. The chain's CDR3 is CASSSRQGARNTEAFF. The CDR3 region has the DNA TGTGCCAGCAGCTCTAGACAGGGGGCCCGGAATACTGAAGCTTTCTTT.

The V and J genes are TRBV7-2 and TRBJ2-7, with 7 bases aligning to TRBD1. The CDR3 has 16 amino acids. Losses at the gene ends were 0 bases for V and 5 bases for J; bases not matched to a gene: 10. Germline CDR1 and CDR2: SGHTA and FQGNSA. Written as DNA, the CDR3 is TGTGCCAGCAGCTTAGCGACCGGGACAGCGTATAACGAGCAGTACTTC. Amino acid sequence: CASSLATGTAYNEQYF. Complete variable domain (other parts from reference TRBV7-2 and TRBJ2-7): GAGVSQSPSNKVTEKGKDVELRCDPISGHTALYWYRQSLGQGLEFLIYFQGNSAPDKSGLPSDRFSAERTGGSVSTLTIQRTQQEDSAVYLCASSLATGTAYNEQYFGPGTRLTVT.

This clone was counted between two and nine times. V gene TRBV7-3 combines with J gene TRBJ1-1; no firm D call. Germline values: CDR1 SGHTA, CDR2 FQGTGA. Trimming removed 6 bases from V and 8 bases from J, with 19 bases in between. This CDR3 region has 14 residues. CDR3 sequence reads: CASRSDGFLGEAFF. The CDR3 DNA reads as TGTGCCAGCAGGTCAGACGGATTCCTCGGGGAAGCTTTCTTT. The full variable domain, with the rest looked up from reference TRBV7-3 and TRBJ1-1, is GAGVSQTPSNKVTEKGKYVELRCDPISGHTALYWYRQSLGQGPEFLIYFQGTGAADDSGLPNDRFFAVRPEGSVSTLKIQRTERGDSAVYLCASRSDGFLGEAFFGQGTRLTVV.

The chain combines TRBV18 with TRBJ2-7, with 11 nucleotides matching TRBD1. V lost 3 bases and J lost 2; bases outside the gene matches: 0. This CDR3 region has 14 residues. The germline CDR1 and CDR2 sequences are KGHSH and LQKENI. CDR3 amino acids: CASSPGQGAYEQYF. The CDR3 region has the DNA TGTGCCAGCTCACCGGGACAGGGGGCCTACGAGCAGTACTTC.

The chain is built from TRBV9 and TRBJ2-1, with a possible D match to TRBD2 (6 bases). This CDR3 has 15 amino acids. Germline V lookup: CDR1 SGDLS, CDR2 YYNGEE. V lost 2 bases to trimming and J lost 1 base, with 10 bases between them. The CDR3 DNA is TGTGCCAGCAGCGTCCAGGCGGGGTCCTACAATGAGCAGTTCTTC. Translating gives CASSVQAGSYNEQFF.

A remark on this clone: Other nucleotide sequences in the sample specify the same CDR3. V and J are TRBV5-1 and TRBJ1-5, with a possible D match to TRBD1 (5 bases). The CDR3 totals 15 residues. Trimming cost V 0 bases and J 1 base, with 8 bases left between them. Germline V gene lookup returns CDR1 SGHRS and CDR2 YFSETQ. CDR3 nucleotide sequence: TGCGCCAGCAGCTTGGAAGGGGTGAGCAATCAGCCCCAGCATTTT. This gives the protein CASSLEGVSNQPQHF.

The chain recombines TRBV2 with TRBJ1-1, with TRBD1 identical over 7 bases. CDR3 length: 14 amino acids. CDR1 is SNHLY, CDR2 FYNNEI, per germline. V dropped 5 bases and J dropped 2; count of bases not matched to a gene: 5. CDR3 sequence reads: CASSLRQGNTEAFF. Here the CDR3 DNA reads TGTGCCAGCAGTCTAAGACAGGGTAACACTGAAGCTTTCTTT.

The V call is TRBV14, the J call TRBJ2-7; 8 nucleotides match TRBD1. Germline CDR1 is SGHDN and CDR2 is FVKESK. After removal of 2 bases from V and 9 bases from J, the junction contained 12 bases not matched to a gene. This CDR3 region has 15 residues. For the CDR3, the DNA is TGTGCCAGCAGCCAACAACGGGACAGGACCGCCGGGCAGTACTTC. Protein sequence: CASSQQRDRTAGQYF.